These 13 T cell receptor beta chains came from one sample sequenced in a study of blood T cell repertoires in COVID-19. Data came from immunoSEQ multiplex PCR; TCRdb stores just in-frame clones and leaves some out. Here the sample spans a few hundred thousand clones, roughly nine tenths being singletons. The sample consisted of PBMCs or T cells enriched from blood (not recorded which). The receptors stem from a woman aged 25 to 39 who had recovered from COVID-19.

This clone was counted once. The chain is built from TRBV20-1 and TRBJ2-1; perhaps TRBD2 as D (6 bases). CDR3 length equals 10 residues. Per the germline V gene, CDR1 is DFQATT and CDR2 is SNEGSKA (reference sequence). The CDR3 coding sequence is TGCAGCTTCGCGGGATCGTTCCAGTTCTTC. This sequence encodes CSFAGSFQFF.

This sequence joins TRBV19 and TRBJ2-4; 7 positions match TRBD1. The CDR3 extends over 18 amino acids. The ends lost 5 bases at V and 0 bases at J; junction bases unmatched: 13. From germline, CDR1 is LNHDA and CDR2 SQIVND (reference sequence). The CDR3 DNA is TGTGCCAGTAGTCACCGGGACAGAACGACCCGAGCCAAAAACATTCAGTACTTC. It translates to CASSHRDRTTRAKNIQYF.

The chain links TRBV28 to TRBJ1-5; maybe TRBD1 (6 bases). Per the germline V gene, CDR1 is MDHEN and CDR2 is SYDVKM. The V gene lost 1 base and the J gene lost 4 bases, with 14 bases spanning the gap. The CDR3 sequence is 16 residues long. The CDR3 region is CASSLSGGWENQPQHF. The CDR3 DNA sequence: TGTGCCAGCAGTTTATCTGGGGGCTGGGAAAATCAGCCCCAGCATTTT.

V is TRBV6-5 and J is TRBJ2-7; D remains unclear. The CDR3 runs 13 residues. Trimming left V 0 bases short and J 4 bases short, with 7 bases between. Germline CDR1 is MNHEY and CDR2 is SVGAGI. CDR3: CASSYSMRYEQYF. As DNA, the CDR3 is TGTGCCAGCAGTTACTCGATGCGGTACGAGCAGTACTTC.

This clone was detected once. V usage is TRBV10-3 and J usage is TRBJ2-2, with 7 nucleotides matching TRBD1. The CDR3 has 16 amino acids. The J segment lost 0 bases and the V segment lost 6 bases, leaving 7 bases of the junction unmatched. Germline V lookup: CDR1 ENHRY, CDR2 SYGVKD. CDR3 sequence reads: CAIRKQTGTNTGELFF. CDR3 bases: TGTGCCATCAGAAAACAGACAGGGACGAACACCGGGGAGCTGTTTTTT.

The J gene is TRBJ2-7, the V gene TRBV7-9, with 9 bases lining up with TRBD1. The CDR3 is 15 residues long. The germline V gene has CDR1 SEHNR and CDR2 FQNEAQ (reference sequence). Losses at the gene ends were 5 bases for V and 0 bases for J; bases not matched to a gene: 5. DNA for the CDR3: TGTGCCAGCAGCCCCTGGACAGGGGCCTCCTACGAGCAGTACTTC. This gives the protein CASSPWTGASYEQYF.

The CDR3 sequence: CASSPWTSGSFDEQYF. The DNA of the CDR3 is TGTGCCAGCAGCCCCTGGACTAGCGGGAGCTTCGACGAGCAGTACTTC. The chain employs TRBV27 and TRBJ2-7; 13 nucleotides line up with TRBD2. Losses at the gene ends were 6 bases for V and 5 bases for J; bases not matched to a gene: 10. This CDR3 spans 16 amino acids. Germline loops: CDR1 MNHEY, CDR2 SMNVEV (reference sequence).

This chain joins TRBV10-3 and TRBJ2-1, with D hard to call. Germline CDR1 ENHRY, CDR2 SYGVKD. Trimming removed 4 bases from V and 5 bases from J, with 6 bases in between. This CDR3 is 12 amino acids long. CDR3 amino acids: CAISGADNEQFF. The CDR3 DNA reads TGTGCCATCAGTGGGGCAGACAATGAGCAGTTCTTC.

This chain uses TRBV30 with TRBJ1-2, with D perhaps matching TRBD1 (6 bases). The CDR3 sequence is 13 residues long. Between the trimmed V and J ends, which lost 3 bases and 7 bases, there was a span of 15 bases. CDR1 GTSNPN and CDR2 SVGIG come from the germline V gene (reference sequence). Here the CDR3 DNA reads TGTGCCTGGAGATCACGGGGGGCTTCTGGCTACACCTTC. Its protein product is CAWRSRGASGYTF.

The chain combines TRBV15 with TRBJ1-1; the match to TRBD1 covers 8 bases. Germline V gives CDR1 LNHNV, CDR2 YYDKDF (reference sequence). This CDR3 spans 15 amino acids. Unmatched junction bases numbered 5, after V lost 2 bases and J lost 3 bases. The CDR3 coding sequence is TGTGCCACCAGCAGACCAGGGGGCGCCCACACTGAAGCTTTCTTT. Its translation: CATSRPGGAHTEAFF.

The chain couples TRBV19 to TRBJ2-3; D possibly corresponds to TRBD2 (6 bases). Trimming shortened V by 5 bases and J by 4 bases, and 10 bases separated the two germline ends. From germline, CDR1 is LNHDA and CDR2 SQIVND (reference sequence). This CDR3 spans 13 amino acids. CDR3 DNA sequence: TGTGCCAGTAGTTTTCGACTAGCAGATACGCAGTATTTT. Translating gives CASSFRLADTQYF. Looking up the rest from reference TRBV19 and TRBJ2-3 gives the full variable domain: DGGITQSPKYLFRKEGQNVTLSCEQNLNHDAMYWYRQDPGQGLRLIYYSQIVNDFQKGDIAEGYSVSREKKESFPLTVTSAQKNPTAFYLCASSFRLADTQYFGPGTRLTVL.

This chain connects TRBV7-9 to TRBJ2-7, with 9 positions matching TRBD2. After removal of 1 base from V and 4 bases from J, the junction contained 8 bases not matched to a gene. Germline lookup yields CDR1 SEHNR and CDR2 FQNEAQ (reference sequence). The CDR3 loop spans 16 amino acids. CDR3 residues: CASSLEFPSGEYEQYF. Written as DNA, the CDR3 is TGTGCCAGCAGCTTAGAATTCCCTAGCGGGGAGTACGAGCAGTACTTC.

DNA for the CDR3: TGTGCCAGCAGCCAGGACACCCTAGAAGCTTTCTTT. Translated, it gives CASSQDTLEAFF. V and J are TRBV7-2 and TRBJ1-1, with a weak D call TRBD1 (5 bases). The V end was cut by 5 bases, the J end by 8 bases, with 12 bases between. The V gene's germline CDR1 is SGHTA and CDR2 FQGNSA. CDR3 size: 12 residues.